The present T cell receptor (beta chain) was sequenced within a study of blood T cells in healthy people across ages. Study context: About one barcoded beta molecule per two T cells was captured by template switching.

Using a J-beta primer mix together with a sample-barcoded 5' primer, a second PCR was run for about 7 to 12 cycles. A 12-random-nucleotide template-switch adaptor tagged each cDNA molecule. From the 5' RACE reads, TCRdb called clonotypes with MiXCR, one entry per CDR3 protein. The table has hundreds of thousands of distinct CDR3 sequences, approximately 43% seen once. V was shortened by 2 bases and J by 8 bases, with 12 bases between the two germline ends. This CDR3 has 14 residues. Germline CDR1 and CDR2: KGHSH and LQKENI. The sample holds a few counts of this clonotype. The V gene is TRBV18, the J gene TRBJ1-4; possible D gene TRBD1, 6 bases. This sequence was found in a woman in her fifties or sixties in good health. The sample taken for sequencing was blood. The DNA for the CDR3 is TGTGCCAGCTCACCAAGAACAGGGATCGAAAAACTGTTTTTT. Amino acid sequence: CASSPRTGIEKLFF.